This TCR beta chain was sequenced for a study of T cell repertoires in cytomegalovirus infection. Study overall: Recently identified HLA-C-restricted CMV epitopes were among the peptides used. CMV infection plus the matching HLA type was flagged by public TCR beta signatures.

Notes on the study in general: Carriers of CMV and the relevant HLA type were discriminated by public TCR beta frequency.

The length of the CDR3 is 15 residues. V was cut by 6 bases and J by 3 bases, with 19 bases left in between. Germline V gives CDR1 DFQATT, CDR2 SNEGSKA (reference sequence). TCRdb itself ran the reads through MiXCR, one entry per CDR3 protein. The table shows under 850,000 distinct CDR3 sequences, with around 32% occurring only once. Notes on this clonotype: Its antigen is currently unknown.

This TCR derives from a human donor in good health (CMV status not recorded). Some clones in this sample may be carry-over from other donors' samples. Specimen: cultured PBMCs, collected from culture after CMV antigen stimulation. This chain joins TRBV20-1 and TRBJ2-3; D may correspond to TRBD1 or TRBD2 (5 bases each). CDR3 sequence: CSAARERGRTDTQYF. As DNA, the CDR3 is TGCAGTGCCGCCCGAGAGAGGGGCCGTACAGATACGCAGTATTTT.